The TCR beta chain under discussion was sequenced for a study of CXCR3-negative and CXCR3-positive naive CD8 T cells. General study results and limits: Memory CD8+ cells showed much lower diversity, while both naive subsets were comparably high. A higher hydrophobicity marked the TRB CDR3s of CXCR3-positive naive cells versus CXCR3-negative naive cells. Naive cells used TRBV-TRBJ genes in much the same way whether CXCR3-negative or CXCR3-positive; memory cells did not.

A CD45RO-CCR7+CD27+CD95- profile was what naive CD8+ T cells displayed. With regard to this clonotype: Its specificity is unknown.

The germline V gene encodes CDR1 MDHEN and CDR2 SYDVKM. This CDR3 region has 15 residues. 5' RACE with UMI labels generated the TRB cDNA libraries. TCRdb re-called the 5' RACE reads and gives one entry per CDR3 protein, without DNA. Its table records over 55,000 distinct CDR3 sequences. The sequenced material came from naive CXCR3+ CD8+ T cells from blood. Subset described: CD45RO-CCR7+CD27+CD95- naive CD8+ T cells expressing CXCR3 (TNR3+). The chain is built from TRBV28 and TRBJ2-7; TCRdb outputs TRBD1, but without DNA this stays unchecked. This TCR came from a human donor in good health. Some clones in this sample may be carry-over from other donors' samples. The CDR3 reads CASSLILGAVYEQYF.